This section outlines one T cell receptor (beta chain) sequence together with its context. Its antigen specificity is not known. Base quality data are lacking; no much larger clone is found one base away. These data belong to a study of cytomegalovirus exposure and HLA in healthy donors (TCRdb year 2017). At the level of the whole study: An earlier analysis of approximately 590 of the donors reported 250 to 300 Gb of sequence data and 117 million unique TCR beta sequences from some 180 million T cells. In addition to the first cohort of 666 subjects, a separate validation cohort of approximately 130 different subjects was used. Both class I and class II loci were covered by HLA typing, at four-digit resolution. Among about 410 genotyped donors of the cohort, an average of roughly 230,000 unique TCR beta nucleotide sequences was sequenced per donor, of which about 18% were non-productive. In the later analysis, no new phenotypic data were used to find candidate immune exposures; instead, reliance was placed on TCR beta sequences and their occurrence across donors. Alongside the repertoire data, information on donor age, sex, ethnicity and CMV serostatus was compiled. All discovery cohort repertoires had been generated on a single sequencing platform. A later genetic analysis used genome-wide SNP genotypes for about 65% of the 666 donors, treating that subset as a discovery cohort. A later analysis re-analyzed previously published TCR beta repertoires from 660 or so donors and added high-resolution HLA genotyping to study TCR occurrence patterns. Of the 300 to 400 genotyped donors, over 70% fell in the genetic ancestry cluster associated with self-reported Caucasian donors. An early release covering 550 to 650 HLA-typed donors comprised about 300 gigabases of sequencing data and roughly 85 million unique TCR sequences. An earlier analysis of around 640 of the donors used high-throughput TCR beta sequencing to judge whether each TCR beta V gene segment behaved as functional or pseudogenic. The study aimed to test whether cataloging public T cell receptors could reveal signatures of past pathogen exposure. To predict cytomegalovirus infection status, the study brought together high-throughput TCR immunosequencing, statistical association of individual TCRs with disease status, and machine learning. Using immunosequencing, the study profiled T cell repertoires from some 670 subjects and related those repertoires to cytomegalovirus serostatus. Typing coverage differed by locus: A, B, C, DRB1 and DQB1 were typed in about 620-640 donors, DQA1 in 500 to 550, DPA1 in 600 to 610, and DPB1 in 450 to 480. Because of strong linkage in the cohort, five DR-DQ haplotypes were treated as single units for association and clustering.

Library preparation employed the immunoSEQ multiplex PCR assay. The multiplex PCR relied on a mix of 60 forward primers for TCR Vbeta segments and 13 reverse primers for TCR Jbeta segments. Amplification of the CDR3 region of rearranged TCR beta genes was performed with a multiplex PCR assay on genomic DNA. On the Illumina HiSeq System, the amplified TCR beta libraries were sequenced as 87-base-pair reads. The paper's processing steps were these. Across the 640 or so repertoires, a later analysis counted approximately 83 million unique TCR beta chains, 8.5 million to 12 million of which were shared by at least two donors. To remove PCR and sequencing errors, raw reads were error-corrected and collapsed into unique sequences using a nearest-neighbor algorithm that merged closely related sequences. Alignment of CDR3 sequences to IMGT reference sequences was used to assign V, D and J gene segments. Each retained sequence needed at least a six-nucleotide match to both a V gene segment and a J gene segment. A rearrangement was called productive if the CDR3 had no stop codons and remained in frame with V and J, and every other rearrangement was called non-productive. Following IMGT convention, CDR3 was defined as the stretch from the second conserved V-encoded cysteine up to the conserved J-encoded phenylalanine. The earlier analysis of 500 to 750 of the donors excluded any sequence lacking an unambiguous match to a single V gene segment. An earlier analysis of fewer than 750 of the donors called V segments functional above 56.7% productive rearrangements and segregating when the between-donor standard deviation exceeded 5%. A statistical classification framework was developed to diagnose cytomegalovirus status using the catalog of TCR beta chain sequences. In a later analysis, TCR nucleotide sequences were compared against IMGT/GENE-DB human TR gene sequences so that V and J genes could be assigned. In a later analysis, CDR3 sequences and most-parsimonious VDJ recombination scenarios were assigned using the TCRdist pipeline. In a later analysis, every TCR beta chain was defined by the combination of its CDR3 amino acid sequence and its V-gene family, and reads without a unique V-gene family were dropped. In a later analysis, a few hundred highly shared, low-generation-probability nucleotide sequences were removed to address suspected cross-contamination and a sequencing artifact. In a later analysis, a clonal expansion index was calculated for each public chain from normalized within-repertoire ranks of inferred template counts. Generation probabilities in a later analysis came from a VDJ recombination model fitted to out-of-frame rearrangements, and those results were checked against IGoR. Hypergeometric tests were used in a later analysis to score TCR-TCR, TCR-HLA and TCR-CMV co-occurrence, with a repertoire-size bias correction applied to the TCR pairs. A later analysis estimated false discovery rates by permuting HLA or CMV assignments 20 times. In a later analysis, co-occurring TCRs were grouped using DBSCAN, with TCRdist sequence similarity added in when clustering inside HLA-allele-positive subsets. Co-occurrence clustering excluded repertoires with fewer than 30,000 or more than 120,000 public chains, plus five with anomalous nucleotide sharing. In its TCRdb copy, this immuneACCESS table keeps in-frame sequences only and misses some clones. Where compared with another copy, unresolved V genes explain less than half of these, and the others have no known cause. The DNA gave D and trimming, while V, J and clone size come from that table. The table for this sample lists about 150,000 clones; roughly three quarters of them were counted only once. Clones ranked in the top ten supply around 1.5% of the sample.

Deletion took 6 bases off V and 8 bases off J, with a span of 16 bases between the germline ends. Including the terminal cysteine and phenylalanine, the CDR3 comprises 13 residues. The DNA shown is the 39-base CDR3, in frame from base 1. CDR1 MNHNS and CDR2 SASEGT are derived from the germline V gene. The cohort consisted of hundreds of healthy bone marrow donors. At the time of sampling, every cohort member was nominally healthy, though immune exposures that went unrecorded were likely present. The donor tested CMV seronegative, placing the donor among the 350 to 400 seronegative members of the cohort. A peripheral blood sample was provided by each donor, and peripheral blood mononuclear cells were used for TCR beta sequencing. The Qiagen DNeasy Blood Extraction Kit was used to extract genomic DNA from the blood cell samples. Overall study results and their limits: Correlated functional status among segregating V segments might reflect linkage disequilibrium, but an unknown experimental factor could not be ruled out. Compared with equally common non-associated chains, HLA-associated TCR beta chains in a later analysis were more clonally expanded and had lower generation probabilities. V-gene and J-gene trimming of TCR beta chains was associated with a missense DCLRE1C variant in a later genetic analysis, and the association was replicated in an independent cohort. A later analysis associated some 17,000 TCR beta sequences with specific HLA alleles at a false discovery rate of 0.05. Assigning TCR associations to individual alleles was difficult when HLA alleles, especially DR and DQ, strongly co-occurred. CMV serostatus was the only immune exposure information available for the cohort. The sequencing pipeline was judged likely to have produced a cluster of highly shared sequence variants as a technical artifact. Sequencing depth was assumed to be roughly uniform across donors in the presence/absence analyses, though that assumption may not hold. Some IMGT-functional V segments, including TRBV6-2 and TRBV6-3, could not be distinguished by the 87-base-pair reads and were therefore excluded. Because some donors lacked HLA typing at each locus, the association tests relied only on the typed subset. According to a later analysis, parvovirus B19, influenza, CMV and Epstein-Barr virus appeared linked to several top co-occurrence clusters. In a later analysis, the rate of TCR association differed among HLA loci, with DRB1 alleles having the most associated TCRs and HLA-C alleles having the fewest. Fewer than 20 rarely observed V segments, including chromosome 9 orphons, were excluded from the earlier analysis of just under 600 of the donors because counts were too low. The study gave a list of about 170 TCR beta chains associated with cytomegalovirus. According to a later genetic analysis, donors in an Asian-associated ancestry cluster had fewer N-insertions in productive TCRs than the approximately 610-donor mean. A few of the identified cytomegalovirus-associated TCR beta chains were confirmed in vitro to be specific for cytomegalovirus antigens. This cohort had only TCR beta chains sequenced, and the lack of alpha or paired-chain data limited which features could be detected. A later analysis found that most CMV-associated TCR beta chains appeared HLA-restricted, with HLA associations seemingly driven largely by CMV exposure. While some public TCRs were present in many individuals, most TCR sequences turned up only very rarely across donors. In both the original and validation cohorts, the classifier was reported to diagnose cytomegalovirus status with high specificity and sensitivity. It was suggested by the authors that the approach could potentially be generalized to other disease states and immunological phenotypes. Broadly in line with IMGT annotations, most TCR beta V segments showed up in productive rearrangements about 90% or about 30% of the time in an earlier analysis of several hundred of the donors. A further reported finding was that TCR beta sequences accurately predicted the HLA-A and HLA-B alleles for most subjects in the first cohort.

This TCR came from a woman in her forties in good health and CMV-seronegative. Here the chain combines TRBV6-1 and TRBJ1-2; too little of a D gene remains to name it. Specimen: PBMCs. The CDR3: CASRETVPRGYTF. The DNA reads TGTGCCAGCAGAGAAACAGTGCCTCGGGGCTACACCTTC.